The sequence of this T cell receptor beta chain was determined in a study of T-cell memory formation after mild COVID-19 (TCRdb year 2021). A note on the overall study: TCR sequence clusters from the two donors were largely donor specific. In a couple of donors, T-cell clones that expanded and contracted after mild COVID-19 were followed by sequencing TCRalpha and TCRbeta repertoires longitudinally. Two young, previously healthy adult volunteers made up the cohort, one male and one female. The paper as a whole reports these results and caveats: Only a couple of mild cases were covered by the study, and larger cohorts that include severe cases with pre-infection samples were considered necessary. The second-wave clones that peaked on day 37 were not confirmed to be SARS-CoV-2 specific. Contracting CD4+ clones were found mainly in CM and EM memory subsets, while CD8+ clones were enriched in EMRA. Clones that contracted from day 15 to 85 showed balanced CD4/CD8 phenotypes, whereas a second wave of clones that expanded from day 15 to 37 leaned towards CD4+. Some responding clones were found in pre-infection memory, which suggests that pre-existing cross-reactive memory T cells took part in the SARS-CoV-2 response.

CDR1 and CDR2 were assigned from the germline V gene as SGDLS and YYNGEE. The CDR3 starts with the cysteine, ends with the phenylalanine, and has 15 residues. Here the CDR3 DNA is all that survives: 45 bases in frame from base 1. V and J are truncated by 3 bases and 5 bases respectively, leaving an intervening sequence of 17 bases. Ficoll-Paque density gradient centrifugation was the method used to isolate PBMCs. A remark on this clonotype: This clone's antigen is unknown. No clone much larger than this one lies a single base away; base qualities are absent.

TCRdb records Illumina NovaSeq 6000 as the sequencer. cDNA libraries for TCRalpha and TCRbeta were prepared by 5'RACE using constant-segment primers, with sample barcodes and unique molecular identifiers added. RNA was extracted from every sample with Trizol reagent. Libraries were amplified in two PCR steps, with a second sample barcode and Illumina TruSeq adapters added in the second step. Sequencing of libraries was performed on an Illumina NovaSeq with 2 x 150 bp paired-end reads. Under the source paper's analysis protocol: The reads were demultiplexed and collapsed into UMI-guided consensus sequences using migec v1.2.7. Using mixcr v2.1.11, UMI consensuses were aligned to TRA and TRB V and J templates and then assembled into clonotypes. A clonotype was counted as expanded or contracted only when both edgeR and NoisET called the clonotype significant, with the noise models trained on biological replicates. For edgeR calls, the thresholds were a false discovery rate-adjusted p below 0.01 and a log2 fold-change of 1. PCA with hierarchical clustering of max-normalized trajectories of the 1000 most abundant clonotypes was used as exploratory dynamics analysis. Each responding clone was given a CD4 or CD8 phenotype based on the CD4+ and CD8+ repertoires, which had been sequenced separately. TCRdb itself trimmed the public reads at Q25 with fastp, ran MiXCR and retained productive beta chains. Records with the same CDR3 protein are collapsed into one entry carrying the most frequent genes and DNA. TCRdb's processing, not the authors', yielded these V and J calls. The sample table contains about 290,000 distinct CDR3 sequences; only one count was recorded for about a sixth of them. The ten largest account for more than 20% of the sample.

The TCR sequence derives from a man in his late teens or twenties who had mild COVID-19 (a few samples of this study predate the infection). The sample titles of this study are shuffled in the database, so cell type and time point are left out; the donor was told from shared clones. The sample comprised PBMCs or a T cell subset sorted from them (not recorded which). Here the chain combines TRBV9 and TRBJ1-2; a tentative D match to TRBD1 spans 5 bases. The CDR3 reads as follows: CASSGEGRVAYGYTF. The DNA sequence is TGTGCCAGCAGCGGAGAGGGGCGAGTGGCATATGGCTACACCTTC.